These 2 T cell receptor beta chains came from one sample sequenced in a study of T cells after yellow fever vaccination. Each CDR3 protein gets one entry after TCRdb re-called the 5' RACE reads with MiXCR. The table lists 500,000 to 650,000 distinct CDR3 sequences, less than 20% of them singletons. Sequences were derived from PBMCs, sampled 5 days after the first yellow fever vaccination. These receptors were obtained from a man younger than 30 who received the YFV17D yellow fever vaccine.

This clonotype was counted a single time. The CDR3 nucleotides read TGTGCCAGCAGCCCACCGGGACAGGACAATCAGCCCCAGCATTTT. Translated: CASSPPGQDNQPQHF. The V call is TRBV7-2, the J call TRBJ1-5, with 8 bases matching TRBD1. The junction had 6 bases not matched to a gene; V was cut back by 5 bases and J by 3 bases. The CDR3 is 15 residues long. Germline-derived CDR1 and CDR2 are SGHTA and FQGNSA.

The table lists this clonotype with many counts. The gene calls are TRBV5-4 and TRBJ1-1; no firm D call. The CDR3 sequence is 12 residues long. From germline, CDR1 is SGHNT and CDR2 YYREEE (reference sequence). V was pared by 5 bases and J by 4 bases, with 9 bases between. The CDR3 protein is CASRVGSTEAFF. For the CDR3, the DNA is TGTGCCAGCAGGGTGGGATCCACTGAAGCTTTCTTT.